These 20 T cell receptor beta chains came from one sample sequenced in a study of cytomegalovirus exposure and HLA in healthy donors. Primers for the PCR totalled 60 Vbeta and 13 Jbeta. TCRdb keeps only in-frame clones here, not all; method: immunoSEQ multiplex PCR. The data show fewer than 350,000 clones, 70% to 90% seen once. Sequencing input: PBMCs. All receptors derive from a young woman in good health and CMV-seronegative.

The chain combines TRBV5-1 with TRBJ1-1; perhaps TRBD1 as D (6 bases). Trimming took 1 base from V and 7 from J, leaving 11 bases between them. Germline V CDR1 and CDR2: SGHRS, YFSETQ. The CDR3 is 13 amino acids. The CDR3 region is CASSLTGQYEAFF. The CDR3 region has the DNA TGCGCCAGCAGCTTGACAGGACAGTATGAAGCTTTCTTT. The whole variable domain, remainder taken from reference TRBV5-1 and TRBJ1-1, is KAGVTQTPRYLIKTRGQQVTLSCSPISGHRSVSWYQQTPGQGLQFLFEYFSETQRNKGNFPGRFSGRQFSNSRSEMNVSTLELGDSALYLCASSLTGQYEAFFGQGTRLTVV.

The count of this clone is one. V is TRBV18 and J is TRBJ1-1; 10 bases map to TRBD1. The CDR3 is 18 residues long. In germline, CDR1 is KGHSH, CDR2 LQKENI. V lost 5 bases and J lost 2; bases outside the gene matches: 14. The CDR3 region is CASSFRSLGQGDNTEAFF. The CDR3 bases are TGTGCCAGCTCATTCCGCTCTCTCGGACAGGGGGATAACACTGAAGCTTTCTTT.

The gene calls are TRBV5-4 and TRBJ1-2; D perhaps matches TRBD1 (6 bases). Germline CDR1 reads SGHNT; CDR2 reads YYREEE (reference sequence). The CDR3 contains 13 residues. Trimming left V 6 bases short and J 6 bases short, with 15 bases between. The CDR3 region is CASNRGGRDGYTF. The CDR3 nucleotides read TGTGCCAGCAACCGGGGGGGGCGTGATGGCTACACCTTC.

The V and J genes are TRBV27 and TRBJ1-1; the match to TRBD1 covers 8 bases. CDR1 is MNHEY, CDR2 SMNVEV, per germline (reference sequence). The V gene end was trimmed by 3 bases and the J gene end by 1 base; junction bases not matched to a gene: 1. The CDR3 covers 14 residues. The CDR3 spells CASSFGTGNTEAFF. CDR3 in DNA: TGTGCCAGCAGTTTCGGGACAGGGAACACTGAAGCTTTCTTT.

The chain is built from TRBV6-1 and TRBJ2-2; D is unclear. V was trimmed by 1 base and J by 3 bases, leaving 9 bases between them. This CDR3 region has 15 residues. Germline values: CDR1 MNHNS, CDR2 SASEGT. The CDR3 protein is CASSEGSTYTGELFF. Here the CDR3 DNA reads TGTGCCAGCAGTGAAGGGAGCACCTACACCGGGGAGCTGTTTTTT.

The chain couples TRBV5-5 to TRBJ1-1; D gene ambiguous. The V end lost 2 bases, the J end lost 2 bases, and 10 bases lay between the germline ends. Per the germline V gene, CDR1 is SGHKS and CDR2 is YYEKEE (reference sequence). The CDR3 runs 14 residues. CDR3 bases: TGTGCCAGCAGCTTTGCAGAAAAAAACACTGAAGCTTTCTTT. It yields the protein CASSFAEKNTEAFF.

The chain uses TRBV27 and TRBJ1-4; D not resolved. Trimming took off 6 bases at V and 0 bases at J, with 5 bases between the two ends. CDR1 is MNHEY, CDR2 SMNVEV, per germline (reference sequence). The CDR3 extends over 13 amino acids. The CDR3 DNA reads TGTGCCAGCAGGAGGACAACTAATGAAAAACTGTTTTTT. It encodes CASRRTTNEKLFF.

The V and J genes are TRBV7-2 and TRBJ2-1; D gene unclear. Germline V lookup: CDR1 SGHTA, CDR2 FQGNSA. This CDR3 spans 12 amino acids. The V end was cut by 1 base, the J end by 5 bases, with 3 bases between. The CDR3 coding sequence is TGTGCCAGCAGCTTAGATAACAATGAGCAGTTCTTC. Amino acids: CASSLDNNEQFF.

The CDR3 loop reads CASSPLSPKNIQYF. CDR3 coding DNA: TGTGCCAGTAGTCCTCTGTCTCCCAAAAACATTCAGTACTTC. The chain links TRBV19 to TRBJ2-4; D is undetermined. V lost 5 bases, J lost 2 bases, and 10 bases lay in between. This CDR3 has 14 amino acids. Germline lookup yields CDR1 LNHDA and CDR2 SQIVND (reference sequence).

This clone appeared a single time. The rearrangement joins TRBV27 to TRBJ1-1; tentative D call: TRBD1 (5 bases). The length of the CDR3 is 14 residues. V shed 1 base and J shed 1 base, with 7 bases lying between them. CDR1 is MNHEY, CDR2 SMNVEV, per germline (reference sequence). Here the CDR3 reads CASSLFGGNTEAFF. CDR3 nucleotides: TGTGCCAGCAGTTTATTCGGGGGGAACACTGAAGCTTTCTTT.

This clone showed up just a few times. The genes are TRBV15 and TRBJ1-2; 7 bases are a match to TRBD1. CDR3 length: 14 residues. V lost 3 bases, J lost 7 bases, and 8 bases stayed unmatched. The germline CDR1 and CDR2 sequences are LNHNV and YYDKDF (reference sequence). The CDR3 bases are TGTGCCACCAGCAGGGGACAGCTTGACGGTGGCTACACCTTC. This codes for CATSRGQLDGGYTF.

The chain combines TRBV18 with TRBJ2-7, with 9 bases matching TRBD1. V lost 3 bases to trimming and J lost 0 bases; unmatched junction nucleotides: 12. Germline V gene sequence: CDR1 KGHSH, CDR2 LQKENI. This CDR3 has 18 amino acids. In DNA form, the CDR3 reads TGTGCCAGCTCACCTAAAAACAGCGGGACAGGGAACTCCTACGAGCAGTACTTC. This codes for CASSPKNSGTGNSYEQYF.

This chain joins TRBV4-2 and TRBJ2-4; 16 positions agree with TRBD2. This CDR3 has 19 amino acids. Germline V gene sequence: CDR1 LGHNA, CDR2 YNFKEQ. J lost 5 bases, V lost 5 bases, and 12 bases had no gene match. CDR3 sequence: CASSSSGTSGGAFENIQYF. The DNA for the CDR3 is TGTGCCAGCAGCTCGTCCGGGACTAGCGGGGGGGCCTTTGAAAACATTCAGTACTTC.

J is TRBJ2-5 and V is TRBV25-1; D possibly corresponds to TRBD1 (6 bases). This CDR3 is 13 amino acids long. The germline V and J ends were trimmed by 8 bases and 5 bases, with 15 bases remaining between them. The germline V gene encodes CDR1 MGHDK and CDR2 SYGVNS. Written as DNA, the CDR3 is TGTGCCAGCTACCAGGGCCAGGGGGAGACCCAGTACTTC. This gives the protein CASYQGQGETQYF. Variable domain in full (rest from reference TRBV25-1 and TRBJ2-5): EADIYQTPRYLVIGTGKKITLECSQTMGHDKMYWYQQDPGMELHLIHYSYGVNSTEKGDLSSESTVSRIRTEHFPLTLESARPSHTSQYLCASYQGQGETQYFGPGTRLLVL.

The chain links TRBV9 to TRBJ2-5, with 8 bases that match TRBD2. The DNA matches TRBJ2-7 better at its end, which makes the J call doubtful. CDR3 size: 16 residues. Germline V gene sequence: CDR1 SGDLS, CDR2 YYNGEE. The CDR3 spells CASSVDLTSEKDEQYF. In DNA form, the CDR3 reads TGTGCCAGCAGCGTAGATTTGACTAGCGAAAAAGACGAGCAGTACTTC.

The chain is built from TRBV7-3 and TRBJ2-2; tentative D call: TRBD2 (7 bases). V dropped 3 bases and J dropped 4 bases, with 21 bases sitting between them. The CDR3 loop spans 18 amino acids. CDR1 is SGHTA and CDR2 is FQGTGA in the germline V gene. The CDR3 loop is CASSFLPTGGIPTGELFF. The CDR3 nucleotides read TGTGCCAGCAGCTTCCTCCCGACGGGGGGCATACCCACCGGGGAGCTGTTTTTT.

This sequence joins TRBV7-6 and TRBJ2-1, with TRBD2 matching over 7 bases. Per germline, CDR1 SGHVS and CDR2 FNYEAQ. There are 16 residues in the CDR3. V trimming: 1 base; J trimming: 4 bases; junction bases outside the gene matches: 7. CDR3 in DNA: TGTGCCAGCAGCTTAGAGGCTAGCGGCATGTACAATGAGCAGTTCTTC. This sequence encodes CASSLEASGMYNEQFF.

This clone was found a few times. Other DNA sequences within the sample encode an identical CDR3. V is TRBV19 and J is TRBJ2-7, with 9 bases matching TRBD2. The CDR3 is made up of 15 amino acids. CDR1 LNHDA and CDR2 SQIVND come from the germline V gene (reference sequence). The V segment lost 3 bases and the J segment 2 bases; nucleotides outside the gene matches: 5. Here the CDR3 reads CASSMGSGGTYEQYF. CDR3 in DNA: TGTGCCAGTAGTATGGGGAGCGGGGGGACCTACGAGCAGTACTTC.

To note about this clone: Relative to the germline gene, one junction end is altered; a read error may explain this. This chain connects TRBV7-3 to TRBJ2-7; the match to TRBD1 covers 7 bases. The CDR3 totals 12 residues. The germline V gene has CDR1 SGHTA and CDR2 FQGTGA. This CDR3 reads CSSSRQGGEQYF. The CDR3 nucleotides are TGTTCCAGCAGCCGACAGGGTGGCGAGCAGTACTTC.

V usage is TRBV5-6 and J usage is TRBJ1-1, with 9 bases lining up with TRBD1. V dropped 4 bases and J dropped 3; count of bases not matched to a gene: 13. The CDR3 has 17 amino acids. Germline V gives CDR1 SGHDT, CDR2 YYEEEE. The CDR3 region has the DNA TGTGCCAGCAGCCTCCCGGGACAGGGTCGGGGGGACACTGAAGCTTTCTTT. This codes for CASSLPGQGRGDTEAFF.